The TCR beta chain under discussion was sequenced for a study of T cells in localized non-small cell lung cancer. Findings of the study overall: A higher density of T cells in blood coincided with extended overall survival.

Worth noting for this clone: Antigen: not known.

With V trimmed by 10 bases and J by 5 bases, 8 bases remained unmatched. CDR1 and CDR2 from the germline V gene are MNHNY and SVGAGI (reference sequence). CDR3 length equals 13 residues. Only in-frame clones appear in the TCRdb table, and some are missing; sequencing was by immunoSEQ multiplex PCR. The data show over 40,000 clones, roughly 83% seen once. This receptor was obtained from a man aged 40 to 75 with stage III lung adenocarcinoma. This chain links TRBV6-6 with TRBJ2-5; TRBD1 matches at 9 bases. The sequencing used peripheral blood mononuclear cells, collected before any cancer treatment. The CDR3 loop reads CAIWTGVGETQYF. The DNA for the CDR3 is TGTGCCATCTGGACAGGGGTCGGGGAGACCCAGTACTTC.